This TCR beta chain was observed in a study of CD8 T cells in ankylosing spondylitis. Worth noting for this clonotype: The antigen remains undetermined. This clone may be a read error of a much larger clone one base away.

Trimming took off 7 bases at V and 5 bases at J, with 17 bases between the two ends. Per germline, CDR1 SGHNT and CDR2 YENEEA. The CDR3 runs to 14 residues. Study outcomes and limitations: Seven to nine highly homologous variants formed a TCR beta motif that appeared characteristic of ankylosing spondylitis blood.

5'-RACE, quantitative and with molecular barcodes, yielded the TCR beta libraries. Via MiXCR, TCRdb re-called the 5' RACE reads, giving one row per CDR3 protein. The sample has 200,000 to 300,000 distinct CDR3 sequences, over 9.5% seen once; the top ten hold about 3%. The TCR sequence derives from a male donor with ankylosing spondylitis or in good health (not recorded which). The material sequenced was blood, either unsorted or a sorted T cell fraction (not recorded which). The J gene is TRBJ1-1, the V gene TRBV11-3; possibly TRBD1 for D (6 bases). CDR3 amino acids: CASNSGARGTEAFF. CDR3 nucleotide sequence: TGTGCCAGCAACTCGGGGGCGCGAGGAACTGAAGCTTTCTTT.